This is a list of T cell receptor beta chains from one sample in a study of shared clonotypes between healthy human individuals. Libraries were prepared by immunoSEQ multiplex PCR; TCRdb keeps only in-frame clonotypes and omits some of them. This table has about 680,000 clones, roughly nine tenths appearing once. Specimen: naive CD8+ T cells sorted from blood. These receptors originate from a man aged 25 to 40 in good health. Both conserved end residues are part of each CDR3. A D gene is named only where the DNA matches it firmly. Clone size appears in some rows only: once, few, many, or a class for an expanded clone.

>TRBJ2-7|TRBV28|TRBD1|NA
TGTGCCAGCAGTTCCGCATTCTCTCCGGGACAGTCCTCCTACGAGCAGTACTTC
CASSSAFSPGQSSYEQYF
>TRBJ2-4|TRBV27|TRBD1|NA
TGTGCCAGCAGTTTAGCCGGGACAGCAAACATTCAGTACTTC
CASSLAGTANIQYF
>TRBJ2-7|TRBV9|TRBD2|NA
TGTGCCAGCAGCCCATATAGAGGAAGCGGGAGCTCCTTCTACGAGCAGTACTTC
CASSPYRGSGSSFYEQYF
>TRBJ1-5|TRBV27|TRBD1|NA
TGTGCCAGCAGTTTACTGGGCAGGGGGTCCAATCAGCCCCAGCATTTT
CASSLLGRGSNQPQHF
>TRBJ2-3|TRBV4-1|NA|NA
TGCGCCAGCAGCCAAGTATTGTGGGAAGATCCTAGCACAGATACGCAGTATTTT
CASSQVLWEDPSTDTQYF
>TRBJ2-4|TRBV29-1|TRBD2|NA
TGCAGCGTTGATGGTCTAGCGGGAGATGTAAACATTCAGTACTTC
CSVDGLAGDVNIQYF
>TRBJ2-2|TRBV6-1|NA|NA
TGTGCCAGCAGTGAGTTCTGGGACGGGGAGCTGTTTTTT
CASSEFWDGELFF
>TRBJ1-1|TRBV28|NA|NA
TGTGCCAGCAGCTGGGCGGGGGTTAACACTGAAGCTTTCTTT
CASSWAGVNTEAFF
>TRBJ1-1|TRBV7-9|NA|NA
TGTGCCAGCAGCCCGCTGGCCGGGACACTAAACACTGAAGCTTTCTTT
CASSPLAGTLNTEAFF
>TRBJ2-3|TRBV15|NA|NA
TGTGCCACCAGCGGCACGGACAGTGGCACAGATACGCAGTATTTT
CATSGTDSGTDTQYF
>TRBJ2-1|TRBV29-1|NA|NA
TGCAGCGTTGACGGACAGAGCTCCTACAATGAGCAGTTCTTC
CSVDGQSSYNEQFF
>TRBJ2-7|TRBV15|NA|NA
TGTGCCACCAGCAGGGTGGAGGGGTACGAGCAGTACTTC
CATSRVEGYEQYF
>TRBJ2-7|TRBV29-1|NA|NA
TGCAGCGTATTGGGGGCGCTTAGGAACGAGCAGTACTTC
CSVLGALRNEQYF
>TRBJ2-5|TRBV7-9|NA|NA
TGTGCCAGCAGCTTACGCGACCAAGAGACCCAGTACTTC
CASSLRDQETQYF
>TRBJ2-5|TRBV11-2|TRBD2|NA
TGTGCCAGCAGCTTAGATGCGTTAGGAGTAGCGGGAGTTCGCGAGACCCAGTACTTC
CASSLDALGVAGVRETQYF
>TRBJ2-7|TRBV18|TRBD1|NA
TGTGCCAGCTCACCACCGGTCCGGGACAGGACCTACGAGCAGTACTTC
CASSPPVRDRTYEQYF
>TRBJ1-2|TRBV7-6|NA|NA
TGTGCCAGCAGCCCGACGGGGGGAGGAGGCTATGGCTACACCTTC
CASSPTGGGGYGYTF
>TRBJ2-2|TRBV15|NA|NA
TGTGCCACCACCCGGACGGCCTCGAACACCGGGGAGCTGTTTTTT
CATTRTASNTGELFF
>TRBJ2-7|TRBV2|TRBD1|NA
TGTGCCAGCAGTGAAGACAGGGGACACGAGCAGTACTTC
CASSEDRGHEQYF
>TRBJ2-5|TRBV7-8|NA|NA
TGTGCCAGCAGCTTCCCGGGAGAGACCCAGTACTTC
CASSFPGETQYF
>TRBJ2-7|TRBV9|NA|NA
TGTGCCAGCAGCTCACCTCTCTTCAGCGAGCAGTACTTC
CASSSPLFSEQYF
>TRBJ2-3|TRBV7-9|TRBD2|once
TGTGCCAGCAGCTTAGTATCCGGGGTGCTAGCGGGGAACACAGATACGCAGTATTTT
CASSLVSGVLAGNTDTQYF
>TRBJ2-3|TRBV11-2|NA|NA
TGTGCCAGCAGTCCCCCGACAGATACGCAGTATTTT
CASSPPTDTQYF
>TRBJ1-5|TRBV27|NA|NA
TGTGCCAGCAGTTTCACTGCCAATCAGCCCCAGCATTTT
CASSFTANQPQHF
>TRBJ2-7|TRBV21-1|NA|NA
TGTGCCAGCAGCAAATGCCCCCGGCTGAGTTGCGAGCAGTACTTC
CASSKCPRLSCEQYF
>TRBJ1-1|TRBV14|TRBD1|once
TGTGCCAGCAGAGACAGGGGAACTGAAGCTTTCTTT
CASRDRGTEAFF
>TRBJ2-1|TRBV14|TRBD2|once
TGTGCCAGCAGCCAATTTACTAGCGGCCTCTACAATGAGCAGTTCTTC
CASSQFTSGLYNEQFF
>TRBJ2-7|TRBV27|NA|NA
TGTGCCAGCAGTTCCGGTGATCTCGAGCAGTACTTC
CASSSGDLEQYF
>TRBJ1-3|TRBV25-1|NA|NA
TGTGCCAGCAGTGAATCTATGGGATCTGGAAACACCATATATTTT
CASSESMGSGNTIYF
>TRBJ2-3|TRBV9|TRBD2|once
TGTGCCAGCAGCCCCCGACGCGGGGGAGGGACAGATACGCAGTATTTT
CASSPRRGGGTDTQYF